The 28 T cell receptor beta chains given below trace back to one sample, sequenced in a study of neurological immune-mediated disorders. Each CDR3 protein is one row after TCRdb ran MiXCR on the 5' RACE reads. This sample has fewer than 25,000 distinct CDR3 sequences, with approximately 13% found just once. Time point denoted: technical triplicate 1. The specimen was CD4+ T cells from blood. These receptors were obtained from a female donor with HTLV-1-associated myelopathy (HAM/TSP).

This clonotype was seen more than once but under ten times. At one boundary the junction diverges from the germline segment, which might be a read error. This chain connects TRBV7-6 to TRBJ2-2; 11 nucleotides align to TRBD1. The CDR3 contains 16 residues. Germline V gene data show CDR1 as SGHVS and CDR2 as FNYEAQ. The CDR3 DNA reads TGTGCCAGCAGCTTCCGGGACAGGGGGAACACTGGGGAGCTGTTTTTT. Translated: CASSFRDRGNTGELFF.

This clonotype was counted at least ten times. CDR3 DNA sequence: TGTGCCTGCCGGAGGCGTGTGGGTGAAAAACTGTTTTTT. Protein: CACRRRVGEKLFF. This chain joins TRBV27 and TRBJ1-4, with no clear D. Germline V CDR1 and CDR2: MNHEY, SMNVEV (reference sequence). V was trimmed by 11 bases and J by 7 bases, leaving 17 bases between them. The CDR3 is made up of 13 amino acids.

This clonotype has at least ten counts. The rearrangement links TRBV5-1 to TRBJ2-5; 8 bases are shared with TRBD2. Unmatched junction bases numbered 10, after V lost 4 bases and J lost 2 bases. Germline CDR1 reads SGHRS; CDR2 reads YFSETQ. CDR3 length: 16 residues. The CDR3 spells CASSPGTRTGQETQYF. The DNA for the CDR3 is TGCGCCAGCAGCCCCGGGACTAGAACGGGTCAAGAGACCCAGTACTTC.

This clonotype was recorded many times. The chain links TRBV6-5 to TRBJ2-3, with 8 bases identical to TRBD1. Germline trimming cut 1 base from V and 3 bases from J; bases unmatched to any gene: 6. CDR1 MNHEY and CDR2 SVGAGI come from the germline V gene. The length of the CDR3 is 16 residues. CDR3 amino acids: CASSYWGRGPTDTQYF. As DNA, the CDR3 is TGTGCCAGCAGTTACTGGGGCAGGGGGCCGACAGATACGCAGTATTTT.

This clonotype came up many times. The chain recombines TRBV3-1 with TRBJ2-1; D perhaps matches TRBD1 (6 bases). Between the trimmed V and J ends, which lost 10 bases and 5 bases, there was a span of 9 bases. The CDR3 covers 11 residues. CDR1 is LGHDT and CDR2 is YNNKEL in the germline V gene (reference sequence). The DNA for the CDR3 is TGTGCCACCACAGGGAACAATGAGCAGTTCTTC. Its translation is CATTGNNEQFF.

This clonotype showed up many times. The chain combines TRBV20-1 with TRBJ2-7, with 16 bases identical to TRBD2. The CDR3 consists of 19 residues. Unmatched junction bases numbered 8, after V lost 0 bases and J lost 0 bases. Looked up from germline, CDR1 is DFQATT and CDR2 is SNEGSKA (reference sequence). The CDR3 region has the DNA TGCAGTGCTAGAGATCTCGAGGGGACTAGCGGGGGGGACTCCTACGAGCAGTACTTC. This translates into CSARDLEGTSGGDSYEQYF.

This clonotype was detected ten times or more. The rearrangement uses TRBV7-8 and TRBJ2-5; D uncertain. The CDR3 spans 14 residues. Trimming removed 1 base at V and 2 bases at J, with 8 bases between. Germline values: CDR1 SGHVS, CDR2 FQNEAQ. The CDR3 DNA reads TGTGCCAGCAGCTTAGTCGATAGACAAGAGACCCAGTACTTC. Its translation: CASSLVDRQETQYF.

This clonotype was seen many times. This rearrangement joins TRBV20-1 to TRBJ1-1, with TRBD1 identical over 11 bases. V lost 1 base, J lost 5 bases, and 3 bases stayed unmatched. The CDR3 covers 14 residues. In germline, CDR1 is DFQATT, CDR2 SNEGSKA (reference sequence). The CDR3 nucleotides are TGCAGTGCTAGAGCGGACAGGGGGCGAACTGAAGCTTTCTTT. This encodes CSARADRGRTEAFF.

This clonotype was seen many times. This rearrangement joins TRBV7-9 to TRBJ2-3; D is undetermined. CDR1 and CDR2 from the germline V gene are SEHNR and FQNEAQ (reference sequence). There are 13 residues in the CDR3. Between the trimmed V and J ends, which lost 5 bases and 8 bases, there was a span of 14 bases. Here the CDR3 reads CASSPRGLGTQYF. CDR3 DNA sequence: TGTGCCAGCAGCCCAAGAGGCCTGGGTACGCAGTATTTT.

The chain uses TRBV7-9 and TRBJ1-1; D gene unclear. The length of the CDR3 is 13 residues. Deletions cut 6 bases from V and 4 bases from J, with 12 bases between. Germline assignment: CDR1 SEHNR and CDR2 FQNEAQ (reference sequence). CDR3 in amino acids: CASRPGVVTEAFF. The DNA for the CDR3 is TGTGCCAGCAGGCCCGGGGTCGTCACTGAAGCTTTCTTT.

This clonotype is categorized as medium-sized. The CDR3 region is CSARSGSSYNSPLHF. As DNA, the CDR3 is TGCAGTGCTAGGTCCGGGAGCTCCTATAATTCACCCCTCCACTTT. This chain links TRBV20-1 with TRBJ1-6; D uncertain. V lost 3 bases, J lost 0 bases, and 9 bases lay in between. The CDR3 sequence is 15 residues long. Per the germline V gene, CDR1 is DFQATT and CDR2 is SNEGSKA (reference sequence).

This clonotype was counted ten times or more. The CDR3 nucleotides read TGTGCCAGCAGTTTCGACTTGTCAGATACGCAGTATTTT. Translation gives CASSFDLSDTQYF. This chain links TRBV6-5 with TRBJ2-3; D not resolved. Germline V gene sequence: CDR1 MNHEY, CDR2 SVGAGI. V was trimmed by 4 bases and J by 4 bases, leaving 9 bases between them. The CDR3 consists of 13 residues.

This clonotype was recorded at least ten times. The rearrangement links TRBV4-3 to TRBJ1-5, with D possibly matching TRBD1 (6 bases). The CDR3 loop spans 16 amino acids. Germline assignment: CDR1 LGHNA and CDR2 YSLEER. Trimming removed 0 bases at V and 1 base at J, with 10 bases between. In DNA form, the CDR3 reads TGCGCCAGCAGCCAAGATTGGGGGGCGAGCAATCAGCCCCAGCATTTT. It encodes CASSQDWGASNQPQHF.

This clonotype was recorded many times. The rearrangement links TRBV5-1 to TRBJ2-5, with D unclear. Trimming stripped 0 bases from V and 4 bases from J, with 4 bases between. This CDR3 contains 12 residues. Germline assignment: CDR1 SGHRS and CDR2 YFSETQ. Here the CDR3 reads CASSLGLETQYF. The CDR3 coding sequence is TGCGCCAGCAGCTTGGGGTTAGAGACCCAGTACTTC.

This clonotype appeared many times. V and J are TRBV5-1 and TRBJ2-2, with TRBD1 as a possible D gene (6 bases). The CDR3 is made up of 16 amino acids. V shed 4 bases and J shed 0 bases, with 13 bases lying between them. Germline CDR1 is SGHRS and CDR2 is YFSETQ. As DNA, the CDR3 is TGCGCCAGCAGCCCCCCGGGACATGCGAACACCGGGGAGCTGTTTTTT. Its protein is CASSPPGHANTGELFF.

This clonotype was detected ten times or more. The chain couples TRBV20-1 to TRBJ2-5; no clear D. CDR1 and CDR2 (germline): DFQATT, SNEGSKA (reference sequence). Trimming stripped 7 bases from V and 3 bases from J, with 12 bases between. There are 12 residues in the CDR3. This CDR3 is CSGRGPEETQYF. The CDR3 coding sequence is TGCAGTGGAAGAGGACCCGAAGAGACCCAGTACTTC.

This clonotype was seen repeatedly, ten times or more. This chain joins TRBV10-3 and TRBJ2-1, with a tentative D call TRBD2 (6 bases). The CDR3 has 15 amino acids. The germline V and J ends were trimmed by 5 bases and 3 bases, with 14 bases remaining between them. Germline CDR1 ENHRY, CDR2 SYGVKD. CDR3 DNA: TGTGCCATCAGTCCGGACGGGGAGGTCTACAATGAGCAGTTCTTC. Protein: CAISPDGEVYNEQFF.

The sample holds many counts of this clonotype. This chain uses TRBV6-5 with TRBJ1-1; D gene ambiguous. CDR3 length equals 12 residues. Germline CDR1 and CDR2: MNHEY and SVGAGI. V was clipped by 6 bases and J by 3 bases, with 8 bases between them. CDR3 residues: CASRGRDTEAFF. CDR3 nucleotides: TGTGCCAGCAGGGGCCGAGACACTGAAGCTTTCTTT.

This clonotype was counted many times. This sequence joins TRBV20-1 and TRBJ2-7, with TRBD1 matching 9 bases. Trimming at V came to 5 bases and at J to 6 bases, leaving 8 bases not matched to a gene. Germline V gene sequence: CDR1 DFQATT, CDR2 SNEGSKA (reference sequence). The CDR3 extends over 13 amino acids. The CDR3 DNA follows: TGCAGTGCTTCTTCCGGGACAGGGTTCGAGCAGTACTTC. Its translation: CSASSGTGFEQYF.

This clonotype was recorded at least ten times. V usage is TRBV20-1 and J usage is TRBJ1-5, with 7 bases that match TRBD1. This CDR3 is built from 14 residues. The junction had 3 bases not matched to a gene; V was cut back by 1 base and J by 3 bases. Germline V gene sequence: CDR1 DFQATT, CDR2 SNEGSKA (reference sequence). In DNA form, the CDR3 reads TGCAGTGCTAGAGGGACAGGACCCAATCAGCCCCAGCATTTT. Translation: CSARGTGPNQPQHF.

This clonotype was seen at least ten times. The chain employs TRBV7-8 and TRBJ2-2, with D uncertain. Trimming cost V 1 base and J 2 bases, with 17 bases left between them. CDR3 length equals 18 residues. Germline values: CDR1 SGHVS, CDR2 FQNEAQ. The CDR3 loop is CASSLVVARPANTGELFF. CDR3 sequence (DNA): TGTGCCAGCAGCTTAGTCGTGGCGCGGCCCGCTAACACCGGGGAGCTGTTTTTT.

About this clonotype: A read error may be the cause here, since a much bigger clone is one base away. J is TRBJ2-1 and V is TRBV12-5, with 7 bases matching TRBD1. CDR3 length: 15 residues. Germline lookup yields CDR1 LGHNT and CDR2 FRNRAP. The J segment lost 5 bases and the V segment lost 4 bases, leaving 8 bases of the junction unmatched. In DNA form, the CDR3 reads TGTGCTAGTGGTTCGTCACGGACAGGTGACAATGAGCAGTTCTTC. It encodes CASGSSRTGDNEQFF.

In regard to this clonotype: Because the CDR3's place on the DNA is in doubt, the DNA is left out and the CDR3 is given as listed by TCRdb. V is TRBV7-3 and J is TRBJ2-2; TRBD1, the D gene given by the table, was not confirmed from the DNA. Germline assignment: CDR1 SGHTA and CDR2 FQGTGA. The CDR3 comprises 20 residues, both ends counted. The CDR3 here is CASSFYICSATDRVPGELFF.

By its share, this clonotype is medium-sized. The chain joins TRBV5-5 to TRBJ2-1; D might be TRBD1 or TRBD2, each matching 5 bases. Germline CDR1 reads SGHKS; CDR2 reads YYEKEE (reference sequence). The CDR3 spans 13 residues. Trimming pared 2 bases from V and 6 bases from J, leaving 9 bases between. Here the CDR3 DNA reads TGTGCCAGCAGCTTCGCAGGGACCAATGAGCAGTTCTTC. It codes for CASSFAGTNEQFF.

This clonotype was seen repeatedly, ten times or more. The chain has TRBV21-1 and TRBJ2-1; the D segment call TRBD2 is taken from the table without a DNA check. TRBV21-1 is recorded as a pseudogene. The CDR3 is made up of 17 amino acids. As DNA, the CDR3 is TGTGCCAGCAGCAAAGTGACCCGAAGGGCGGGATACAATGAGCAGTTCTTC. As protein: CASSKVTRRAGYNEQFF.

This clonotype was found many times. The chain couples TRBV12-3 or TRBV12-4 to TRBJ2-7, with 14 bases lining up with TRBD2. This CDR3 is 18 amino acids long. With V trimmed by 0 bases and J by 7 bases, 11 bases remained unmatched. DNA of the CDR3: TGTGCCAGCAGTTTAGCCAAAAGGACTAGCGGGAGGATTGAAGAGCAGTACTTC. Translation gives CASSLAKRTSGRIEEQYF.

This clonotype has a count of ten or more. V is TRBV12-3 or TRBV12-4 and J is TRBJ1-3, with D maybe TRBD1 (6 bases). This CDR3 is built from 13 residues. The V and J ends lost 2 bases and 16 bases respectively, with 18 bases between them. The CDR3 reads CASSLTPDSLKYF. The CDR3 DNA reads TGTGCCAGCAGTTTAACCCCGGACAGTCTCAAGTATTTT.

This clonotype occurred many times. The chain joins TRBV11-3 to TRBJ2-1, with 7 positions matching TRBD2. CDR1 SGHNT and CDR2 YENEEA come from the germline V gene. The V and J ends lost 3 bases and 6 bases, in that order; junction bases with no gene match: 8. This CDR3 region has 15 residues. CDR3 DNA: TGTGCCAGCAGCTTGGGCGCGGGAGCGTTCAATGAGCAGTTCTTC. Residues: CASSLGAGAFNEQFF. Together with reference TRBV11-3 and TRBJ2-1, the CDR3 gives the full variable domain: EAGVVQSPRYKIIEKKQPVAFWCNPISGHNTLYWYLQNLGQGPELLIRYENEEAVDDSQLPKDRFSAERLKGVDSTLKIQPAELGDSAVYLCASSLGAGAFNEQFFGPGTRLTVL.